This record covers a single TCR beta chain. Other DNA sequences from this sample encode an identical CDR3 as well. This sample was included in a study of shared clonotypes between healthy human individuals. Only CD45RO-negative cells positively selected for CCR7 counted as naive CD8 cells, so terminally differentiated effector memory CD45RA+ cells were excluded. The study enrolled healthy HIV-negative adults without recent acute infections or vaccinations as donors. This CDR3 spans 14 amino acids. Germline CDR1 reads SEHNR; CDR2 reads FQNEAQ (reference sequence). V dropped 1 base and J dropped 4 bases, with 11 bases sitting between them. The table came from immunoSEQ multiplex PCR; TCRdb's copy has only in-frame clones and leaves some out. The repertoire holds over 2 million clones, around 96% seen once, with 0.85% to 1.3% in the top ten.

The source of this sequence is a man aged 18-30 years in good health. The genes are TRBV7-9 and TRBJ2-7, with D perhaps matching TRBD1 (5 bases). The sequenced sample consisted of naive CD8+ T cells sorted from blood. The CDR3 coding sequence is TGTGCCAGCAGCTTAGGGGGCCGAGGTTACGAGCAGTACTTC. Amino acid sequence: CASSLGGRGYEQYF.